Shown below are 28 T cell receptor beta chains from a single sample sequenced in a study of T cell repertoires in cytomegalovirus infection. MiXCR was run by TCRdb on the reads, yielding one entry per CDR3 protein. Found here are fewer than 550,000 distinct CDR3 sequences, approximately 11% of them singletons; the top ten hold 10%. What was sequenced was PBMCs. All receptors derive from a human donor in good health (CMV status not recorded). Some clones in this sample may be carry-over from other donors' samples.

In this sample, this clonotype turned up many times. V gene TRBV7-6 combines with J gene TRBJ2-7, with 14 bases lining up with TRBD2. CDR1 and CDR2 from the germline V gene are SGHVS and FNYEAQ. The V segment lost 5 bases and the J segment 2 bases; nucleotides outside the gene matches: 20. This CDR3 contains 21 residues. The chain's CDR3 is CASSPGPFQPGTSGRAYEQYF. CDR3 DNA sequence: TGTGCCAGCAGCCCAGGTCCGTTCCAACCCGGGACTAGCGGGAGAGCCTACGAGCAGTACTTC.

This clonotype came up a few times. The chain couples TRBV18 to TRBJ1-1; 9 bases align to TRBD1. Trimming cost V 0 bases and J 3 bases; bases outside gene matches: 8. The germline CDR1 and CDR2 sequences are KGHSH and LQKENI. The CDR3 contains 17 residues. The CDR3 DNA is TGTGCCAGCTCACCACCCCCACAGGGGGCTAGTTACACTGAAGCTTTCTTT. This sequence encodes CASSPPPQGASYTEAFF.

This clonotype occurred a few times. The chain combines TRBV18 with TRBJ2-7; TRBD1 matches at 9 bases. This CDR3 contains 15 residues. Looked up from germline, CDR1 is KGHSH and CDR2 is LQKENI. The V segment lost 3 bases and the J segment 7 bases; nucleotides outside the gene matches: 10. The CDR3 nucleotides read TGTGCCAGCTCACCCTCGGGACAGGGAAATAGGGAGCAGTACTTC. It yields the protein CASSPSGQGNREQYF.

This clonotype was seen repeatedly, ten times or more. The rearrangement uses TRBV7-8 and TRBJ1-4; D gene ambiguous. V lost 5 bases, J lost 8 bases, and 12 bases lay in between. Germline V gene data show CDR1 as SGHVS and CDR2 as FQNEAQ. The CDR3 consists of 13 residues. This chain's CDR3 is CASSLPPGEKLFF. The DNA of the CDR3 is TGTGCCAGCAGCCTCCCCCCGGGGGAAAAACTGTTTTTT.

This clonotype was observed many times. The J gene is TRBJ2-4, the V gene TRBV7-2; D gene uncertain. CDR3 length equals 15 residues. The V gene's germline CDR1 is SGHTA and CDR2 FQGNSA. With 4 bases removed from V and 1 base from J, the gap between germline ends came to 11 bases. The CDR3 here is CASSSDRMAKNIQYF. The CDR3, as DNA: TGTGCCAGCAGCTCCGACCGTATGGCCAAAAACATTCAGTACTTC. The full variable domain, with the rest looked up from reference TRBV7-2 and TRBJ2-4, is GAGVSQSPSNKVTEKGKDVELRCDPISGHTALYWYRQSLGQGLEFLIYFQGNSAPDKSGLPSDRFSAERTGGSVSTLTIQRTQQEDSAVYLCASSSDRMAKNIQYFGAGTRLSVL.

J is TRBJ1-2 and V is TRBV20-1; tentatively, D is TRBD1 (5 bases). V lost 1 base and J 0 bases, leaving 15 bases between the germline ends. The CDR3 totals 16 residues. Germline V lookup: CDR1 DFQATT, CDR2 SNEGSKA (reference sequence). CDR3: CSARAAGTLANYGYTF. The DNA of the CDR3 is TGCAGTGCTAGAGCGGCCGGGACTCTAGCTAACTATGGCTACACCTTC.

This clonotype was seen many times. The chain uses TRBV2 and TRBJ1-1; D possibly corresponds to TRBD1 (6 bases). The V end was cut by 6 bases, the J end by 2 bases, with 22 bases between. Germline V gives CDR1 SNHLY, CDR2 FYNNEI. The length of the CDR3 is 17 residues. CDR3 amino acids: CASRGETVGQINTEAFF. CDR3 bases: TGTGCCAGCAGAGGGGAGACGGTCGGACAGATTAACACTGAAGCTTTCTTT.

This clonotype came up a few times. The chain carries TRBV20-1 and TRBJ2-1; 9 bases fit TRBD2. Germline V lookup: CDR1 DFQATT, CDR2 SNEGSKA (reference sequence). J gave up 6 bases and V 2 bases, and 17 bases lay outside the gene matches. CDR3 size: 18 residues. CDR3 sequence: CSARTRRRLAGYTNEQFF. The CDR3 nucleotides are TGCAGTGCTAGAACGAGGCGGCGGCTAGCGGGATATACCAATGAGCAGTTCTTC.

This clonotype was observed at least ten times. The CDR3 spells CASRQQGGTDTQYF. Written as DNA, the CDR3 is TGTGCCAGCAGGCAACAGGGCGGGACAGATACGCAGTATTTT. This chain uses TRBV7-3 with TRBJ2-3, with D maybe TRBD1 (6 bases). V was trimmed by 6 bases and J by 3 bases, leaving 13 bases between them. CDR3 length equals 14 residues. The germline gives CDR1 SGHTA, CDR2 FQGTGA.

This clonotype was observed at least ten times. The rearrangement uses TRBV20-1 and TRBJ1-2; no definite D call. The CDR3 sequence is 13 residues long. In germline, CDR1 is DFQATT, CDR2 SNEGSKA (reference sequence). V dropped 3 bases and J dropped 0 bases, with 8 bases sitting between them. CDR3 loop: CSARETANYGYTF. CDR3 in DNA: TGCAGTGCTAGGGAGACGGCTAACTATGGCTACACCTTC.

Ten or more counts support this clonotype. The CDR3 DNA sequence: TGTGCCAGCAGCCGCGGGGGAAGCTCCTACGAGCAGTACTTC. Translated: CASSRGGSSYEQYF. The V call is TRBV14, the J call TRBJ2-7; TRBD2 matches 7 bases. The CDR3 is 14 amino acids. Trimming took 4 bases from V and 0 from J; bases not matched to a gene: 3. The germline V gene encodes CDR1 SGHDN and CDR2 FVKESK.

Of note for this clonotype: Given a much more abundant clone one base away, this may be a read error. V and J are TRBV11-2 and TRBJ1-1, with no clear D. The CDR3 runs 16 residues. Germline lookup yields CDR1 SGHAT and CDR2 FQNNGV. V lost 6 bases to trimming and J lost 1 base, with 18 bases between them. The CDR3 loop is CASSRDKTCANTEAFF. The CDR3 bases are TGTGCCAGCAGTCGCGACAAGACATGCGCGAACACTGAAGCTTTCTTT.

This clonotype was counted at least ten times. V gene TRBV5-1 combines with J gene TRBJ1-2; D remains unclear. The length of the CDR3 is 13 residues. Germline-derived CDR1 and CDR2 are SGHRS and YFSETQ. Trimming pared 0 bases from V and 5 bases from J, leaving 8 bases between. The CDR3 spells CASSLGHGYGYTF. CDR3 coding DNA: TGCGCCAGCAGCTTGGGCCACGGATATGGCTACACCTTC. Filled out from reference TRBV5-1 and TRBJ1-2, the complete variable domain reads KAGVTQTPRYLIKTRGQQVTLSCSPISGHRSVSWYQQTPGQGLQFLFEYFSETQRNKGNFPGRFSGRQFSNSRSEMNVSTLELGDSALYLCASSLGHGYGYTFGSGTRLTVV.

There are many counts of this clonotype. The chain uses TRBV11-1 and TRBJ1-1; D possibly corresponds to TRBD1 (5 bases). The germline CDR1 and CDR2 sequences are SGHAT and FQDESV (reference sequence). The CDR3 is made up of 13 amino acids. V was pared by 0 bases and J by 11 bases, with 13 bases between. The chain's CDR3 is CASSLAHGARAFF. The DNA of the CDR3 is TGTGCCAGCAGCTTAGCGCACGGGGCCAGGGCTTTCTTT. Drawing the rest from reference TRBV11-1 and TRBJ1-1, the complete variable domain is EAEVAQSPRYKITEKSQAVAFWCDPISGHATLYWYRQILGQGPELLVQFQDESVVDDSQLPKDRFSAERLKGVDSTLKIQPAELGDSAMYLCASSLAHGARAFFGQGTRLTVV.

This clonotype was picked up many times. The rearrangement links TRBV5-1 to TRBJ1-5; a weak D match, TRBD1 (6 bases). V lost 4 bases and J 10 bases, leaving 15 bases between the germline ends. The CDR3 sequence is 13 residues long. Germline CDR1 is SGHRS and CDR2 is YFSETQ. CDR3 in amino acids: CASSPLGARPQHF. The CDR3 nucleotides read TGCGCCAGCAGCCCTCTGGGGGCGAGACCCCAGCATTTT.

There are many counts of this clonotype. This CDR3 reads CASRPNLLAGGTYEQYF. The CDR3 coding sequence is TGTGCCAGCAGACCCAACCTTCTAGCGGGAGGGACCTACGAGCAGTACTTC. This chain links TRBV12-3 or TRBV12-4 with TRBJ2-7; the match to TRBD2 covers 12 bases. The CDR3 sequence is 17 residues long. Germline trimming cut 6 bases from V and 2 bases from J; bases unmatched to any gene: 11.

This clonotype was recorded at least ten times. The chain recombines TRBV12-3 or TRBV12-4 with TRBJ2-1; tentative D call: TRBD1 (6 bases). This CDR3 is 13 amino acids long. V dropped 7 bases and J dropped 4 bases, with 11 bases sitting between them. CDR3 nucleotides: TGTGCCAGCACCCCGGACAGATACAATGAGCAGTTCTTC. Encoded protein: CASTPDRYNEQFF.

In this sample, this clonotype turned up many times. The V gene is TRBV10-3, the J gene TRBJ2-3, with TRBD1 matching over 10 bases. The CDR3 has 15 amino acids. J lost 1 base, V lost 7 bases, and 5 bases had no gene match. Germline V gene lookup returns CDR1 ENHRY and CDR2 SYGVKD. The CDR3 nucleotides read TGTGCCATCATGGACAGGGGGATGGGCACAGATACGCAGTATTTT. Protein: CAIMDRGMGTDTQYF.

Only a few counts were recorded for this clonotype. The V and J genes are TRBV12-5 and TRBJ2-1; D ambiguous. This CDR3 is 14 amino acids long. Germline CDR1 is LGHNT and CDR2 is FRNRAP. Trimming shortened V by 2 bases and J by 4 bases, and 9 bases separated the two germline ends. CDR3 region: CASGLSTDYNEQFF. The CDR3 bases are TGTGCTAGTGGTTTGTCCACAGATTACAATGAGCAGTTCTTC.

Notes on this clonotype: A single base separates this from a much larger clone, so it may be a read error. The rearrangement uses TRBV6-2 or TRBV6-3 and TRBJ2-7; D remains unclear. Germline CDR1 is MNHEY and CDR2 is SVGEGT. The CDR3 has 13 residues. CDR3 in DNA: TGTGCCAGCAGAAACCCCGGCGGACCCGAGCGGTACTTC. It codes for CASRNPGGPERYF.

This clonotype turned up a few times. This chain links TRBV20-1 with TRBJ1-5, with 7 bases that match TRBD1. Trimming took 3 bases from V and 0 from J; bases not matched to a gene: 11. This CDR3 is built from 17 residues. The germline V gene has CDR1 DFQATT and CDR2 SNEGSKA (reference sequence). The CDR3 DNA reads TGCAGTGCTAGCTCGGACAGGCCAAGGACTAGCAATCAGCCCCAGCATTTT. This translates into CSASSDRPRTSNQPQHF.

This clonotype was found many times. This chain connects TRBV6-1 to TRBJ2-7; no definite D call. V was clipped by 2 bases and J by 3 bases, with 20 bases between them. Germline-derived CDR1 and CDR2 are MNHNS and SASEGT. CDR3 length: 17 residues. CDR3 loop: CASSEPLDVKQVYEQYF. The CDR3 nucleotides read TGTGCCAGCAGTGAACCCTTAGACGTTAAGCAGGTCTACGAGCAGTACTTC.

This clonotype showed up many times. The chain carries TRBV20-1 and TRBJ1-5; the match to TRBD1 covers 7 bases. CDR3 length equals 15 residues. Germline assignment: CDR1 DFQATT and CDR2 SNEGSKA (reference sequence). V lost 5 bases and J lost 4; bases outside the gene matches: 11. This CDR3 is CSASSDRVGNQPQHF. CDR3 coding DNA: TGCAGTGCTTCCTCAGACAGGGTAGGAAATCAGCCCCAGCATTTT.

This clonotype has more than one count but fewer than ten. The chain links TRBV20-1 to TRBJ2-1, with 10 bases aligning to TRBD1. Germline loops: CDR1 DFQATT, CDR2 SNEGSKA (reference sequence). The J segment lost 4 bases and the V segment lost 3 bases, leaving 6 bases of the junction unmatched. The CDR3 runs to 15 residues. CDR3 DNA: TGCAGTGCTAGCCCCGGGACAGGGGAATACAATGAGCAGTTCTTC. Protein product: CSASPGTGEYNEQFF.

This clonotype was found many times. V gene TRBV24-1 combines with J gene TRBJ2-3, with D possibly being TRBD1 or TRBD2 (5 bases each). Germline-derived CDR1 and CDR2 are KGHDR and SFDVKD. V dropped 4 bases and J dropped 6 bases, with 16 bases sitting between them. This CDR3 is built from 15 residues. The CDR3 region has the DNA TGTGCCACCAGTGACCCCACTTCGGGACCGGATACGCAGTATTTT. As protein: CATSDPTSGPDTQYF.

This clonotype has at least ten counts. The J gene is TRBJ2-5, the V gene TRBV5-1; 10 nucleotides agree with TRBD2. The CDR3 covers 17 residues. From germline, CDR1 is SGHRS and CDR2 YFSETQ. V was pared by 7 bases and J by 4 bases, with 16 bases of the junction left unmatched. The CDR3 protein is CASADPTERGGGETQYF. CDR3 DNA sequence: TGCGCCAGCGCAGACCCTACTGAGCGGGGGGGCGGAGAGACCCAGTACTTC.

This clonotype occurred a few times. The V call is TRBV14, the J call TRBJ2-2; D is uncertain. The ends were cut back, 7 bases at V and 1 base at J, with 10 bases in the middle. CDR1 and CDR2 from the germline V gene are SGHDN and FVKESK. The CDR3 extends over 14 amino acids. Written as DNA, the CDR3 is TGTGCCAGCAAGGAGACTCTGAACACCGGGGAGCTGTTTTTT. Its protein is CASKETLNTGELFF.

This clonotype has more than one count but fewer than ten. The chain carries TRBV29-1 and TRBJ2-7; D is perhaps TRBD1 (6 bases). V shed 6 bases and J shed 6 bases, with 24 bases lying between them. The CDR3 covers 15 residues. Looked up from germline, CDR1 is SQVTM and CDR2 is ANQGSEA. The CDR3 coding sequence is TGCAGCGTAGCCACCGGACAGACAATGGTTCCCGAGCAGTACTTC. It yields the protein CSVATGQTMVPEQYF.